The clone carrying this T cell receptor beta chain was seen a handful of times. Its antigen is undetermined. The data derive from a study of T cells in localized non-small cell lung cancer. Findings and caveats of the study: Clonality peaked in uninvolved adjacent lung rather than tumor. A denser population of T cells in blood accompanied longer overall survival.

The method was immunoSEQ multiplex PCR; TCRdb's version includes in-frame clones alone and lacks a portion of them. The data hold under 3,000 clones, with 25% to 35% observed a single time. This specimen was lung tumor tissue, taken before any cancer treatment. The sequence derives from a man aged 18 to 49 with stage I lung adenocarcinoma.

As DNA, the CDR3 is TGTGCCAGCAGTGTTCTAGCGGTGGGGAGTCGGGATGAGCAGTTCTTC. This encodes CASSVLAVGSRDEQFF. The J gene is TRBJ2-1, the V gene TRBV11-3; 7 bases agree with TRBD2. The CDR3 covers 16 residues. Germline CDR1 reads SGHNT; CDR2 reads YENEEA. The ends lost 6 bases at V and 8 bases at J; junction bases unmatched: 16. Using reference TRBV11-3 and TRBJ2-1 for the parts outside the CDR3, the full variable domain is EAGVVQSPRYKIIEKKQPVAFWCNPISGHNTLYWYLQNLGQGPELLIRYENEEAVDDSQLPKDRFSAERLKGVDSTLKIQPAELGDSAVYLCASSVLAVGSRDEQFFGPGTRLTVL.